Reported below is one T cell receptor beta chain. The CDR3 loop spans 14 amino acids. Trimming stripped 3 bases from V and 11 bases from J, with 18 bases between. CDR1 and CDR2 (germline): KGHDR, SFDVKD. This sample was included in a study of blood T cell repertoires in COVID-19. Overall study: The samples span acute and convalescent COVID-19 from the United States, Italy and Spain.

Seattle patients were enrolled during active infection and followed longitudinally. In the original analysis: Nucleated cell counts were estimated from reference gene primer amplification. Profiling relied on immunoSEQ multiplex PCR, and the TCRdb table lists in-frame clones only, not all of them. That table is the source of V, J and clone size, and D and trimming were worked out from the DNA. The data show about 120,000 clones, approximately 85% seen once. This chain connects TRBV24-1 to TRBJ1-1; tentative D call: TRBD1 (6 bases). The sequenced sample was peripheral blood. The clonotype was recovered from a woman aged 55-70 years with COVID-19, enrolled during active disease. The CDR3 DNA is TGTGCCACCAGTGATCCGGACAGTCTTTCTGGGGCTTTCTTT. This gives the protein CATSDPDSLSGAFF.